Listed below are T cell receptor beta chains from one sample, sequenced in a study of blood T cell repertoires in COVID-19. The data were produced by immunoSEQ multiplex PCR, yet TCRdb's version contains in-frame clones alone and is incomplete. The table lists 200,000 to 250,000 clones, around 87% of them singletons. Source material: PBMCs or T cells enriched from blood (not recorded which). All receptors derive from a man younger than 45 in a cohort exposed to, infected with or recovered from COVID-19 (not recorded which). Each CDR3 is given with its conserved first and last residue. The D gene is left open where the match is weak. Size is stated for part of the rows, as once, few or many counts, or as a class when the clone is expanded.

len,d_gene,j_gene,abundance,v_gene,CDR3aa,CDR3nt
13,NA,TRBJ1-1,NA,TRBV5-6,CASRDRVNTEAFF,TGTGCCAGCAGGGATCGGGTAAACACTGAAGCTTTCTTT
16,NA,TRBJ2-7,NA,TRBV7-9,CASSPRGTKGIYEQYF,TGTGCCAGCAGCCCTCGGGGGACCAAGGGTATATACGAGCAGTACTTC
14,TRBD1,TRBJ1-6,NA,TRBV2,CASSGDRGDSPLHF,TGTGCCAGCAGTGGGGACAGGGGTGATTCACCCCTCCACTTT
14,TRBD2,TRBJ2-7,NA,TRBV7-9,CASSPRGRAVEQYF,TGTGCCAGCAGCCCCCGAGGGAGGGCGGTCGAGCAGTACTTC
14,TRBD2,TRBJ2-1,NA,TRBV14,CASTKAGGGNEQFF,TGTGCCAGCACGAAAGCGGGAGGAGGGAATGAGCAGTTCTTC
13,TRBD1,TRBJ1-2,NA,TRBV12-3/TRBV12-4,CASSFRQGVGYTF,TGTGCCAGCAGTTTCAGACAGGGAGTAGGCTACACCTTC
16,TRBD2,TRBJ2-2,NA,TRBV28,CASSFLASGRFGELFF,TGTGCCAGCAGTTTTCTGGCTAGCGGGAGATTCGGGGAGCTGTTTTTT
13,NA,TRBJ2-7,NA,TRBV12-3/TRBV12-4,CASSLAGVYEQYF,TGTGCCAGCAGTTTAGCGGGAGTCTACGAGCAGTACTTC
15,NA,TRBJ2-1,NA,TRBV7-7,CASSSGLSSYNEQFF,TGTGCTAGCAGCTCGGGACTTTCCTCGTACAATGAGCAGTTCTTC
17,NA,TRBJ2-3,NA,TRBV24-1,CATSDPQQGTGTDTQYF,TGTGCCACCAGTGACCCTCAACAGGGAACCGGCACAGATACGCAGTATTTT
15,TRBD1,TRBJ2-2,NA,TRBV3-1/TRBV3-2,CASSLRTGYTGELFF,TGTGCCAGCAGCCTCAGGACAGGGTACACCGGGGAGCTGTTTTTT
18,NA,TRBJ2-6,NA,TRBV7-8,CASSPSGSAESRANVLTF,TGTGCCAGCAGCCCCTCCGGGTCGGCAGAGTCGCGGGCCAACGTCCTGACTTTC
14,TRBD2,TRBJ2-3,NA,TRBV27,CASKLAGVPDTQYF,TGTGCCAGCAAACTAGCGGGAGTCCCAGATACGCAGTATTTT
15,TRBD2,TRBJ2-3,NA,TRBV4-1,CASSLRAGFTDTQYF,TGCGCCAGCAGCTTGAGAGCGGGATTCACAGATACGCAGTATTTT
14,NA,TRBJ2-7,NA,TRBV4-3,CASSQDRANYEQYF,TGCGCCAGCAGCCAAGATCGAGCAAACTACGAGCAGTACTTC
14,TRBD1,TRBJ2-1,NA,TRBV6-5,CASTGQASYNEQFF,TGTGCCAGCACCGGACAGGCTTCCTACAATGAGCAGTTCTTC
17,TRBD1,TRBJ2-7,NA,TRBV4-2,CASGLLNTGGDHYEQYF,TGTGCCAGCGGATTACTGAATACAGGGGGCGATCACTACGAGCAGTACTTC
15,TRBD1,TRBJ2-1,NA,TRBV29-1,CSVMAGQGEANEQFF,TGCAGCGTTATGGCGGGACAGGGAGAAGCCAATGAGCAGTTCTTC
14,NA,TRBJ2-1,once,TRBV27,CASSLYRDLDEQFF,TGTGCCAGCAGTTTATATAGAGATCTGGATGAGCAGTTCTTC
16,NA,TRBJ2-1,NA,TRBV9,CASSAYIGTFAYEQFF,TGTGCCAGCAGTGCCTATATCGGGACTTTCGCCTATGAGCAGTTCTTC
18,NA,TRBJ2-5,NA,TRBV5-1,CASSSLAGGKVGKETQYF,TGCGCCAGCAGCTCTCTCGCAGGAGGGAAGGTGGGAAAAGAGACCCAGTACTTC
16,TRBD2,TRBJ2-7,NA,TRBV7-2,CASGPPGTSGFYEQYF,TGTGCCAGCGGCCCCCCCGGAACTAGCGGGTTCTACGAGCAGTACTTC